This T cell receptor (beta chain) was obtained from a study of T cell responses to AZD1222 COVID-19 vaccine. Overall study results and limits: It was only after the peak T cell response that any repertoires were sampled. Close to half of all spike-specific TCRs reportedly target regions of the variants that are unmutated. Most donors were white British and more were female, and clonal diversity was possibly underestimated.

TCRdb's copy holds only in-frame clones and misses some; the assay was immunoSEQ multiplex PCR. Seen here are some 100,000 clones, roughly 92% observed once, and the top ten hold roughly 3.1%. The CDR3 is 13 residues long. With V trimmed by 6 bases and J by 4 bases, 1 base remained unmatched. With respect to this clone: The antigen remains unidentified.

J is TRBJ1-5 and V is TRBV12-3 or TRBV12-4; TRBD1 matches at 9 bases. The TCR comes from an adult who received the AZD1222 COVID-19 vaccine. The sample consisted of peripheral blood, taken 28 days after the second AZD1222 dose. In nucleotides, the CDR3 is TGTGCCAGCAGGACAGGGGGAAATCAGCCCCAGCATTTT. Amino acids: CASRTGGNQPQHF.